These 26 T cell receptor beta chains originate from one sample sequenced in a study. TCRdb recomputed calls from the RT-PCR reads with MiXCR, one row per CDR3 protein. The sample includes 550,000 to 750,000 distinct CDR3 sequences, 14% seen only once; the top ten take around 3.3%. The sequenced material came from memory CD4+ T cells from blood. Receptors originate from a female donor in good health, serving as a healthy control.

The chain links TRBV3-1 to TRBJ2-5, with 7 bases aligning to TRBD1. Germline assignment: CDR1 LGHDT and CDR2 YNNKEL (reference sequence). After removal of 5 bases from V and 5 bases from J, the junction contained 11 bases not matched to a gene. The CDR3 extends over 15 amino acids. The CDR3 nucleotides are TGTGCCAGCAGCTACCCACGAGGGGGCGGGGAGACCCAGTACTTC. The encoded protein is CASSYPRGGGETQYF.

This clonotype was counted ten times or more. The rearrangement joins TRBV29-1 to TRBJ2-3, with TRBD1 matching 8 bases. The V gene's germline CDR1 is SQVTM and CDR2 ANQGSEA. V shed 4 bases and J 8 bases; nucleotides not matched to a gene: 17. CDR3 length: 16 amino acids. CDR3 region: CSVVSGGGYFEGTQYF. Here the CDR3 DNA reads TGCAGCGTTGTCTCAGGGGGCGGTTATTTTGAGGGTACGCAGTATTTT.

This clonotype was seen ten or more times. J is TRBJ2-5 and V is TRBV27; perhaps D is TRBD1 or TRBD2 (5 bases each). V was cut by 5 bases and J by 5 bases, with 18 bases left in between. The CDR3 runs to 15 residues. Germline V CDR1 and CDR2: MNHEY, SMNVEV (reference sequence). This chain's CDR3 is CASSLTPGRRETQYF. Here the CDR3 DNA reads TGTGCCAGCAGTCTAACGCCGGGGCGAAGGGAGACCCAGTACTTC.

In this sample, this clonotype turned up many times. This chain links TRBV15 with TRBJ2-7, with D possibly matching TRBD1 (6 bases). CDR1 LNHNV and CDR2 YYDKDF come from the germline V gene (reference sequence). Trimming took 0 bases from V and 4 from J, leaving 13 bases between them. This CDR3 has 15 amino acids. The CDR3 region is CATSRDSWTDYEQYF. The DNA for the CDR3 is TGTGCCACCAGCAGAGATTCTTGGACAGATTACGAGCAGTACTTC.

This sequence joins TRBV7-2 and TRBJ1-4, with 7 bases aligning to TRBD1. Germline V gene sequence: CDR1 SGHTA, CDR2 FQGNSA. Trimming removed 5 bases from V and 0 bases from J; junction bases left unmatched: 6. The CDR3 spans 16 residues. The CDR3 is CASSLRGLATNEKLFF. CDR3 DNA sequence: TGTGCCAGCAGCCTGAGGGGGCTTGCAACTAATGAAAAACTGTTTTTT. Supplemented by reference TRBV7-2 and TRBJ1-4, the full variable domain reads GAGVSQSPSNKVTEKGKDVELRCDPISGHTALYWYRQSLGQGLEFLIYFQGNSAPDKSGLPSDRFSAERTGGSVSTLTIQRTQQEDSAVYLCASSLRGLATNEKLFFGSGTQLSVL.

This clonotype was seen only a few times. The chain carries TRBV7-9 and TRBJ2-1; TRBD1 matches at 9 bases. The CDR3 contains 16 residues. Germline V gives CDR1 SEHNR, CDR2 FQNEAQ (reference sequence). Unmatched junction bases numbered 8, after V lost 3 bases and J lost 5 bases. The DNA of the CDR3 is TGTGCCAGCAGCTTCCTACAGGGGGCTAGGAACAATGAGCAGTTCTTC. Residues: CASSFLQGARNNEQFF.

V usage is TRBV18 and J usage is TRBJ1-1, with D tentatively TRBD1 (6 bases). The CDR3 length is 15 residues. Germline lookup yields CDR1 KGHSH and CDR2 LQKENI. V was clipped by 7 bases and J by 0 bases, with 15 bases between them. The CDR3 nucleotides are TGTGCCAGCTTACCGACAGGCCTCATGAACACTGAAGCTTTCTTT. It codes for CASLPTGLMNTEAFF.

The chain links TRBV2 to TRBJ2-7; TRBD1 agrees at 7 bases. The CDR3 length is 16 residues. In germline, CDR1 is SNHLY, CDR2 FYNNEI. The V gene end was trimmed by 6 bases and the J gene end by 1 base; junction bases not matched to a gene: 12. The CDR3: CASRADRVIRSYEQYF. For the CDR3, the DNA is TGTGCCAGCAGGGCAGACAGGGTCATTCGGTCCTACGAGCAGTACTTC.

The V and J genes are TRBV12-3 or TRBV12-4 and TRBJ2-5; a weak D match, TRBD2 (7 bases). The CDR3 runs 16 residues. V gave up 6 bases and J gave up 2 bases, with 19 bases separating them. Written as DNA, the CDR3 is TGTGCCAGCAGCTCTCTTTCGAGGGGGGGACAAGAGACCCAGTACTTC. Amino acid sequence: CASSSLSRGGQETQYF.

The sample holds many counts of this clonotype. The chain is built from TRBV20-1 and TRBJ2-5; D is ambiguous. V gave up 1 base and J gave up 0 bases, with 6 bases separating them. The CDR3 extends over 13 amino acids. Per the germline V gene, CDR1 is DFQATT and CDR2 is SNEGSKA (reference sequence). The CDR3 nucleotides are TGCAGTGCTAGAGGGCAGGACCAAGAGACCCAGTACTTC. Translating gives CSARGQDQETQYF.

The chain carries TRBV12-5 and TRBJ2-5; D gene unclear. Germline V gene data show CDR1 as LGHNT and CDR2 as FRNRAP. V was shortened by 5 bases and J by 5 bases, with 15 bases between the two germline ends. The CDR3 length is 14 residues. In DNA form, the CDR3 reads TGTGCTAGTGGTCAGAGTTTGGGATTGGAGACCCAGTACTTC. This encodes CASGQSLGLETQYF.

The table lists this clonotype with a few counts. The chain couples TRBV20-1 to TRBJ2-1, with 10 bases lining up with TRBD2. The CDR3 sequence is 16 residues long. Germline V lookup: CDR1 DFQATT, CDR2 SNEGSKA (reference sequence). V was pared by 0 bases and J by 5 bases, with 7 bases of the junction left unmatched. As DNA, the CDR3 is TGCAGTGCTAGAGATCCACTAGCGGGATTCCACAATGAGCAGTTCTTC. Amino acids: CSARDPLAGFHNEQFF.

This clonotype was found many times. The rearrangement uses TRBV12-3 or TRBV12-4 and TRBJ1-1; TRBD1 might be the D (6 bases). Trimming left V 5 bases short and J 7 bases short, with 17 bases between. The CDR3 consists of 14 residues. The DNA of the CDR3 is TGTGCCAGCAGTCCTACAGGGAGAGCGGTTGAAGCTTTCTTT. This encodes CASSPTGRAVEAFF.

This clonotype was observed many times. This rearrangement joins TRBV20-1 to TRBJ1-2, with D hard to call. The CDR3 totals 13 residues. The germline V gene encodes CDR1 DFQATT and CDR2 SNEGSKA (reference sequence). V gave up 1 base and J gave up 5 bases, with 11 bases separating them. CDR3 sequence: CSARAVDGYGYTF. The CDR3 coding sequence is TGCAGTGCTAGAGCAGTTGACGGGTATGGCTACACCTTC.

This clonotype was observed once. The V gene is TRBV30, the J gene TRBJ1-5, with no clear D. Between the trimmed V and J ends, which lost 2 bases and 6 bases, there was a span of 8 bases. This CDR3 spans 12 amino acids. Per the germline V gene, CDR1 is GTSNPN and CDR2 is SVGIG (reference sequence). CDR3: CAWSTLSQPQHF. Here the CDR3 DNA reads TGTGCCTGGAGTACGTTGAGTCAGCCCCAGCATTTT. The full variable domain, with the rest looked up from reference TRBV30 and TRBJ1-5, is SQTIHQWPATLVQPVGSPLSLECTVEGTSNPNLYWYRQAAGRGLQLLFYSVGIGQISSEVPQNLSASRPQDRQFILSSKKLLLSDSGFYLCAWSTLSQPQHFGDGTRLSIL.

This clonotype was observed a few times. This chain uses TRBV6-5 with TRBJ2-3, with 7 bases fitting TRBD2. Per germline, CDR1 MNHEY and CDR2 SVGAGI. The V segment lost 6 bases and the J segment 4 bases; nucleotides outside the gene matches: 13. The CDR3 is 16 residues long. In DNA, the CDR3 is TGTGCCAGCAGCCCCCCGGGAGGCCAAGGGGCAGATACGCAGTATTTT. It encodes CASSPPGGQGADTQYF.

This sequence joins TRBV5-6 and TRBJ1-5, with D possibly being TRBD1 (6 bases). CDR1 SGHDT and CDR2 YYEEEE come from the germline V gene. This CDR3 has 15 amino acids. With 6 bases removed from V and 4 bases from J, the gap between germline ends came to 17 bases. The CDR3 coding sequence is TGTGCCAGCATTCGGAGGGGGGTCGCAAATCAGCCCCAGCATTTT. It specifies CASIRRGVANQPQHF.

This clonotype occurred a few times. This chain uses TRBV11-2 with TRBJ2-1; 8 bases align to TRBD2. The germline V gene has CDR1 SGHAT and CDR2 FQNNGV. The CDR3 spans 15 residues. The ends lost 1 base at V and 5 bases at J; junction bases unmatched: 4. The CDR3 nucleotides read TGTGCCAGCAGCTTAGCGGGAGGGCAACACAATGAGCAGTTCTTC. Amino acids: CASSLAGGQHNEQFF.

The V call is TRBV5-1, the J call TRBJ1-1, with D tentatively TRBD1 (6 bases). V was shortened by 4 bases and J by 5 bases, with 15 bases between the two germline ends. Germline V gene lookup returns CDR1 SGHRS and CDR2 YFSETQ. This CDR3 has 14 amino acids. Here the CDR3 reads CASSLGGGQTEAFF. The CDR3 DNA reads as TGCGCCAGCAGCCTGGGGGGGGGGCAAACTGAAGCTTTCTTT. The full variable domain, its missing parts supplied by reference TRBV5-1 and TRBJ1-1, is KAGVTQTPRYLIKTRGQQVTLSCSPISGHRSVSWYQQTPGQGLQFLFEYFSETQRNKGNFPGRFSGRQFSNSRSEMNVSTLELGDSALYLCASSLGGGQTEAFFGQGTRLTVV.

This clonotype has ten or more counts. This chain uses TRBV10-3 with TRBJ2-7, with a weak D call TRBD1 (6 bases). The CDR3 has 13 amino acids. Germline V CDR1 and CDR2: ENHRY, SYGVKD. The germline V and J ends were trimmed by 10 bases and 2 bases, with 15 bases remaining between them. CDR3 DNA: TGTGCCACCCAAGCCCCAGGGGCCTACGAGCAGTACTTC. It yields the protein CATQAPGAYEQYF.

This clonotype was counted a few times. The rearrangement joins TRBV9 to TRBJ2-5, with no clear D. The CDR3 spans 18 residues. Trimming took off 4 bases at V and 2 bases at J, with 24 bases between the two ends. From germline, CDR1 is SGDLS and CDR2 YYNGEE. CDR3 loop: CASSLYGGLASPQETQYF. CDR3 bases: TGTGCCAGCAGCTTGTATGGTGGGTTGGCGTCCCCTCAAGAGACCCAGTACTTC.

V gene TRBV15 combines with J gene TRBJ1-5; D unresolved. Germline V gene lookup returns CDR1 LNHNV and CDR2 YYDKDF (reference sequence). This CDR3 contains 14 residues. V dropped 1 base and J dropped 6 bases, with 10 bases sitting between them. The CDR3 region is CATSRVAGGQPQHF. The DNA for the CDR3 is TGTGCCACCAGCAGAGTGGCAGGCGGTCAGCCCCAGCATTTT.

CDR3 residues: CATSDKRGTYNEQFF. CDR3 bases: TGTGCCACCAGTGATAAGCGGGGCACCTACAATGAGCAGTTCTTC. V and J are TRBV24-1 and TRBJ2-1; 7 bases align to TRBD2. Germline assignment: CDR1 KGHDR and CDR2 SFDVKD. The CDR3 runs 15 residues. J gave up 2 bases and V 3 bases, and 3 bases lay outside the gene matches.

This clonotype was counted only a few times. V and J are TRBV14 and TRBJ1-2; no clear D gene. Germline CDR1 SGHDN, CDR2 FVKESK. CDR3 length: 14 residues. Trimming took 1 base from V and 5 from J, leaving 11 bases between them. Written as DNA, the CDR3 is TGTGCCAGCAGCCAAGGTGAACCGGGGTATGGCTACACCTTC. As protein: CASSQGEPGYGYTF.

The genes are TRBV4-3 and TRBJ1-1, with D perhaps TRBD1 (6 bases). This CDR3 has 14 residues. Per germline, CDR1 LGHNA and CDR2 YSLEER. The V end was cut by 0 bases, the J end by 5 bases, with 10 bases between. The CDR3 reads CASSQEQGRTEAFF. CDR3 nucleotides: TGCGCCAGCAGCCAAGAACAGGGTAGGACTGAAGCTTTCTTT.

This chain joins TRBV20-1 and TRBJ1-1, with 7 bases that match TRBD1. The junction had 7 bases not matched to a gene; V was cut back by 6 bases and J by 0 bases. The germline V gene encodes CDR1 DFQATT and CDR2 SNEGSKA (reference sequence). This CDR3 is 14 amino acids long. The CDR3, as DNA: TGCAGTGCCTACAAGGGACAGATGAACACTGAAGCTTTCTTT. It yields the protein CSAYKGQMNTEAFF.